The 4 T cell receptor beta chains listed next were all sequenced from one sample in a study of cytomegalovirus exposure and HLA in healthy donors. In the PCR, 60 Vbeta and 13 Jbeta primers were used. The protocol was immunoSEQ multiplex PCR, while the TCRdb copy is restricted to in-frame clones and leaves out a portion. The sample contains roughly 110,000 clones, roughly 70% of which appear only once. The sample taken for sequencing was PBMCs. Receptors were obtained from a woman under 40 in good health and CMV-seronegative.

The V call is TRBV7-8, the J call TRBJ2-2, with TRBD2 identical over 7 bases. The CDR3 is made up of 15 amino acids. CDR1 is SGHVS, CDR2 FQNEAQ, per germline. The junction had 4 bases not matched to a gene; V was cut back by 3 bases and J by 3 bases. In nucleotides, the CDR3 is TGTGCCAGCAGCTTCTTAGGGAGGGACACCGGGGAGCTGTTTTTT. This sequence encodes CASSFLGRDTGELFF.

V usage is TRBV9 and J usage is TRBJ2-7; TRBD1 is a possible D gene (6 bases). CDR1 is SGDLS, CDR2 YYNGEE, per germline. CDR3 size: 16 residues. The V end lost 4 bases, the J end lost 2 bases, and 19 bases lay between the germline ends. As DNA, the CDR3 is TGTGCCAGCAGCCCACCCCGGGCAGGGGATACCTACGAGCAGTACTTC. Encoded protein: CASSPPRAGDTYEQYF.

The chain's CDR3 is CAWSVKAGTYEQYF. The DNA of the CDR3 is TGTGCCTGGAGTGTGAAAGCCGGTACCTACGAGCAGTACTTC. The V call is TRBV30, the J call TRBJ2-7; D remains ambiguous. This CDR3 contains 14 residues. V lost 0 bases and J lost 2, with 11 bases in between. Germline CDR1 reads GTSNPN; CDR2 reads SVGIG (reference sequence).

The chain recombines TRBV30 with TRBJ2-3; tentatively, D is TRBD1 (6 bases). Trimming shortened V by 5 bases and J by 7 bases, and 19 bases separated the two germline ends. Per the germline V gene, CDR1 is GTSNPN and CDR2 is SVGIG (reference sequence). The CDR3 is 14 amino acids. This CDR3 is CAWGRDTPSHTQYF. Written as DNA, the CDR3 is TGTGCCTGGGGCCGGGACACTCCCTCCCATACGCAGTATTTT.